This T cell receptor beta chain was recovered during a study of Tregs in tolerant kidney transplant recipients. Trimming at V came to 5 bases and at J to 3 bases, leaving 1 base not matched to a gene. This CDR3 has 11 amino acids. CDR1 is DFQATT, CDR2 SNEGSKA, per germline (reference sequence). Profiling relied on immunoSEQ multiplex PCR, and the TCRdb table lists in-frame clones only, not all of them. The table lists tens of thousands of clones, approximately 94% of them singletons. The nonmyeloablative bone marrow transplants came from related graft donors, with transient mixed chimerism. Unstimulated regulatory T cells (CD4+CD25+CD127-), CD4+CD25- non-regulatory cells, CD4 and CD8 cells were FACS-sorted from thawed PBMCs. General study findings and limits: Tolerant patients' donor-specific Tregs expanded beyond overall Tregs, suggesting antigen-driven growth. The small number of patients limits these findings pending further validation.

This clone was counted once. Its antigen is not identified. The same CDR3 can be traced to other DNA sequences in this sample. The chain links TRBV20-1 to TRBJ2-7; 7 bases align to TRBD1. The sequencing used CD4+ T cells from blood (PBMCs), collected 12 months after the transplant. The receptor was isolated from a human patient who received a combined kidney and bone marrow transplant. Some T cells may trace back to the graft donor. The CDR3 is CSAGDSYEQYF. CDR3 nucleotides: TGCAGTGCTGGGGACAGCTACGAGCAGTACTTC.